These T cell receptor beta chains were read from a single sample in a study of control samples from healthy donors and cancer patients. The method was immunoSEQ multiplex PCR; TCRdb's version includes in-frame clones alone and lacks a portion of them. Seen here are tens of thousands of clones, around nine tenths observed once, and the top ten hold 40%. The sample taken for sequencing was PBMCs. Receptors originate from a man aged 50-59 years with head and neck cancer. Both conserved end residues are part of each CDR3. The D gene is left open where the match is weak. Expanded clones get a size class; other rows say once, few or many, or leave the size out.

D,size,V,J,DNA,CDR3
TRBD2,NA,TRBV7-2,TRBJ2-1,TGTGCCAGCAGCTCCGGACTAGGTAGTAATGAGCAGTTCTTC,CASSSGLGSNEQFF
NA,NA,TRBV4-3,TRBJ2-1,TGCGCCAGCAGCCAAGGACCCGGGGCAGCTCGCTGGGACAATGAGCAGTTCTTC,CASSQGPGAARWDNEQFF
NA,NA,TRBV11-2,TRBJ2-7,TGTGCCAGCAGGGGGGGTGGGTCCCGCTCCCCCTACGAGCAGTACTTC,CASRGGGSRSPYEQYF
NA,NA,TRBV2,TRBJ1-1,TGTGCCAGCAGCGTAAGGGGGAGAGGCACTGAAGCTTTCTTT,CASSVRGRGTEAFF
NA,NA,TRBV28,TRBJ2-7,TGTGCCAGCAGCTACGAGCAGTACTTC,CASSYEQYF
TRBD1,NA,TRBV18,TRBJ2-5,TGTGCCAGCTCACGACAGGGACAAGGGGAAGAGACCCAGTACTTC,CASSRQGQGEETQYF
TRBD1,NA,TRBV10-1,TRBJ2-1,TGCGCCAGCAGTCCCCAACCGGGACAGGGGGGGGATGAGCAGTTCTTC,CASSPQPGQGGDEQFF
NA,NA,TRBV7-2,TRBJ1-1,TGTGCCAGCAGCTTACGCGGCAACACTGAAGCTTTCTTT,CASSLRGNTEAFF
NA,NA,TRBV4-1,TRBJ1-1,TGCGCCAGCAGCCAATTTTCACCCAACACTGAAGCTTTCTTT,CASSQFSPNTEAFF
TRBD2,NA,TRBV29-1,TRBJ2-1,TGCAGCGTTGATAGCGGGATCTCCTACAATGAGCAGTTCTTC,CSVDSGISYNEQFF
TRBD1,NA,TRBV6-4,TRBJ1-1,TGTGCCAGCAGTGACTGCCAGGGGACAGGGGCTGAAGCTTTCTTT,CASSDCQGTGAEAFF
NA,once,TRBV11-3,TRBJ2-3,TGTGCCAGCAGCTTTCGGGGGGCAACAGATACGCAGTATTTT,CASSFRGATDTQYF
TRBD1,NA,TRBV5-1,TRBJ1-1,TGCGCCAGCAGCTTTATGACAGGGACGAACACTGAAGCTTTCTTT,CASSFMTGTNTEAFF
NA,once,TRBV12-3/TRBV12-4,TRBJ2-7,TGTGCCAGCAGGCTTACTAGATTCTACGAGCAGTACTTC,CASRLTRFYEQYF
NA,NA,TRBV6-1,TRBJ1-2,TGTGCCAGCAGTGAAGCGGGGAGGGGGAGCTACACCTTC,CASSEAGRGSYTF
TRBD2,NA,TRBV6-4,TRBJ2-3,TGTGCCAGCAGTCGGACTAGCGGAACAGATACGCAGTATTTT,CASSRTSGTDTQYF
NA,few,TRBV12-3/TRBV12-4,TRBJ2-3,TGTGCCAGCAGTTTAAGGGGTGATACGCAGTATTTT,CASSLRGDTQYF
TRBD1,NA,TRBV30,TRBJ2-1,TGTGCCTGGCAGGGGGCTAGCTCCTACAATGAGCAGTTCTTC,CAWQGASSYNEQFF
NA,once,TRBV7-3,TRBJ2-3,TGTGCCAGCAGCTTAACTGGAGGGGGTAACACAGATACGCAGTATTTT,CASSLTGGGNTDTQYF
TRBD2,NA,TRBV5-1,TRBJ2-5,TGCGCCAGCAGCACGGGACTAGCTGCGGGGCAAGAGACCCAGTACTTC,CASSTGLAAGQETQYF
TRBD2,once,TRBV7-3,TRBJ2-2,TGTGCCAGCAGCTTAAGTACTAGCGGTAACACCGGGGAGCTGTTTTTT,CASSLSTSGNTGELFF
NA,NA,TRBV5-1,TRBJ2-2,TGCGCCAGCAGCTCCATAACAGGGCCCGGGGAGCTGTTTTTT,CASSSITGPGELFF
NA,NA,TRBV9,TRBJ2-7,TGTGCCAGCAGCGTAGATGGGATCGAGCAGTACTTC,CASSVDGIEQYF
TRBD2,NA,TRBV5-4,TRBJ2-7,TGTGCCAGCAACTTAGGGCTAGCGGGAGAGAAGTACTTC,CASNLGLAGEKYF
NA,NA,TRBV28,TRBJ1-3,TGTGCCAGCAGTTCTACCCTAAACTCTGGAAACACCATATATTTT,CASSSTLNSGNTIYF
NA,NA,TRBV5-1,TRBJ2-7,TGCGCCAGCAGCTTGGACCCGGGGTCCTACGAGCAGTACTTC,CASSLDPGSYEQYF
NA,NA,TRBV19,TRBJ2-5,TGTGCCAGTAGTATATTAGGAGCCCAAGAGACCCAGTACTTC,CASSILGAQETQYF
TRBD1,NA,TRBV19,TRBJ1-5,TGTGCCAGTAGCCAGACAGGGGGCAATCAGCCCCAGCATTTT,CASSQTGGNQPQHF
NA,NA,TRBV25-1,TRBJ2-5,TGTGCCAGCAGTGAATTTTTTAAGGCGGGAGAGACCCAGTACTTC,CASSEFFKAGETQYF
TRBD2,hyperexpanded,TRBV7-6,TRBJ2-2,TGTGCCAGCAGCCCCACTAGCGTGACCACCGGGGAGCTGTTTTTT,CASSPTSVTTGELFF
NA,NA,TRBV27,TRBJ2-7,TGTGCCAGCAGTTTAGCGTTTGGCCTCCACGAGCAGTACTTC,CASSLAFGLHEQYF
NA,NA,TRBV14,TRBJ2-1,TGTGCCAGCAGCTTTTCCCAGCGCAGAGAGCAGTTCTTC,CASSFSQRREQFF
NA,NA,TRBV4-1,TRBJ2-1,TGCGCCAGCAGCCAGAGTGGGGGGTTTGAGCAGTTCTTC,CASSQSGGFEQFF
TRBD1,NA,TRBV23-1,TRBJ2-7,TGCGCCAGCAGTCCGCCCCGGGACAGGGGGACCACCTACGAGCAGTACTTC,CASSPPRDRGTTYEQYF
NA,NA,TRBV4-3,TRBJ2-7,TGCGCCAGCAGCCAAGATGAGGGGTCTGTCTACGAGCAGTACTTC,CASSQDEGSVYEQYF
NA,NA,TRBV19,TRBJ2-7,TGTGCCAGCAAGCAACGGACTGATTCCTACGAGCAGTACTTC,CASKQRTDSYEQYF
NA,NA,TRBV11-2,TRBJ2-3,TGTGCCAGCAGCTTTGTCGGAGATACGCAGTATTTT,CASSFVGDTQYF
NA,NA,TRBV28,TRBJ1-5,TGTGCCAGCAGTTTTCTCGAGACAGCTAGCAATCAGCCCCAGCATTTT,CASSFLETASNQPQHF
NA,NA,TRBV6-6,TRBJ2-5,TGTGCCAGCAGTTACGAGGGGGGAGGGCAAGAGACCCAGTACTTC,CASSYEGGGQETQYF
NA,NA,TRBV4-3,TRBJ2-4,TGCGCCAGCAGCCAAGAGGGCCGGGCGCAGTACTTC,CASSQEGRAQYF
NA,NA,TRBV6-6,TRBJ2-1,TGTGCCAGCAGTTACGAGGTCCAATTCGACAATGAGCAGTTCTTC,CASSYEVQFDNEQFF
NA,NA,TRBV18,TRBJ2-1,TGTGCCAGCTCACCAACCGGGACCTACAATGAGCAGTTCTTC,CASSPTGTYNEQFF
TRBD1,once,TRBV28,TRBJ2-7,TGTGCCAGCAAGATGACAGGGACGTACGAGCAGTACTTC,CASKMTGTYEQYF
NA,NA,TRBV15,TRBJ1-5,TGTGCCACCAGCAGAGATCAGAGGGCTAGCAATCAGCCCCAGCATTTT,CATSRDQRASNQPQHF
NA,NA,TRBV29-1,TRBJ1-3,TGCAGCGTTGAATATGGGGCTCTCTCTGGAAACACCATATATTTT,CSVEYGALSGNTIYF
TRBD1,NA,TRBV7-2,TRBJ1-5,TGTGCCAGCAGCTCGCCCCGGGACAGTCTAAACAATCAGCCCCAGCATTTT,CASSSPRDSLNNQPQHF
NA,NA,TRBV6-5,TRBJ1-4,TGTGCCAGCAGTTACAACCAAGGAACAACTAATGAAAAACTGTTTTTT,CASSYNQGTTNEKLFF
NA,NA,TRBV7-2,TRBJ2-7,TGTGCCAGCAGCTTAGAAGTAGGGTCCTACGAGCAGTACTTC,CASSLEVGSYEQYF
NA,NA,TRBV5-1,TRBJ1-1,TGCGCCAGCAGCTTGGAGGCCGGGACACCGACTGAAGCTTTCTTT,CASSLEAGTPTEAFF
TRBD2,NA,TRBV27,TRBJ2-5,TGTGCCAGCAGTTTAGAGCGGGGTGGGGAGACCCAGTACTTC,CASSLERGGETQYF
TRBD2,NA,TRBV6-2/TRBV6-3,TRBJ2-7,TGTGCCAGCAGTTTCTCCGCTAGCGGGGATTACGAGCAGTACTTC,CASSFSASGDYEQYF
NA,NA,TRBV11-3,TRBJ1-2,TGTGCCAGCAGCTTAGGGTCTTGGGGGAACTATGGCTACACCTTC,CASSLGSWGNYGYTF
NA,NA,TRBV10-2,TRBJ2-3,TGCGCCAGCAAAGTAGCAGATACGCAGTATTTT,CASKVADTQYF